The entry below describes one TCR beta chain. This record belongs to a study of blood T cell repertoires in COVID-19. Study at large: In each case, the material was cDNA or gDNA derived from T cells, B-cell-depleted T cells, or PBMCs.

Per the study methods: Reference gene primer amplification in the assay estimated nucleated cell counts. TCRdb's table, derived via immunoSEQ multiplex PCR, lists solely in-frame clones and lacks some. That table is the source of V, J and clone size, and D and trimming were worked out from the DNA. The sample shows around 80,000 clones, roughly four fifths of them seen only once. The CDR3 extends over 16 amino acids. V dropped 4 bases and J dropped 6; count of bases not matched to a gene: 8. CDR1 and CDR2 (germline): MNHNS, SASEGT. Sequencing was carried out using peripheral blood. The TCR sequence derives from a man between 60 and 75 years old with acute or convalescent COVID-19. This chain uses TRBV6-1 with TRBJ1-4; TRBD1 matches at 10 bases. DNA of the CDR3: TGTGCCAGCAGTGTGCGGTCCGGGACAGGGGATGAAAAACTGTTTTTT. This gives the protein CASSVRSGTGDEKLFF.